This TCR beta chain was sequenced in a study of T-cell reconstitution after alpha-beta-depleted transplantation in children. The library targeted TCRbeta and was prepared with unique molecular identifiers. MiXCR was run by TCRdb on the PCR reads, yielding one entry per CDR3 protein. The sample shows nearly 550,000 distinct CDR3 sequences, approximately 16% of them seen only once. The J segment lost 0 bases and the V segment lost 3 bases, leaving 13 bases of the junction unmatched. CDR3 size: 20 residues. Germline CDR1 SNHLY, CDR2 FYNNEI. The rearrangement links TRBV2 to TRBJ2-1, with TRBD1 matching over 11 bases. This specimen consisted of PBMCs from the stem cell graft donor, obtained from the stem cell graft. This clonotype was obtained from a human donor who donated a stem cell graft to a child with acute lymphoblastic leukemia. As DNA, the CDR3 is TGTGCCAGCAGTGAGTGGCCAGGACAGGGGGCCCTCTCCTCCTACAATGAGCAGTTCTTC. Translated, it gives CASSEWPGQGALSSYNEQFF. The full variable domain, in which reference TRBV2 and TRBJ2-1 provide the parts outside the CDR3, is EPEVTQTPSHQVTQMGQEVILRCVPISNHLYFYWYRQILGQKVEFLVSFYNNEISEKSEIFDDQFSVERPDGSNFTLKIRSTKLEDSAMYFCASSEWPGQGALSSYNEQFFGPGTRLTVL.